A selection of T cell receptor beta chains follows, all from one sample in a study of cytomegalovirus exposure and HLA in healthy donors. Sequenced by immunoSEQ multiplex PCR; TCRdb stores in-frame clones only, minus some. The top ten hold roughly 0.96% of the sample, which has fewer than 400,000 clones, nearly 90% seen once. Sequences were obtained from PBMCs. The source is a young man in good health and CMV-seronegative. Each CDR3 is given with its conserved first and last residue. A D gene is named only where the DNA matches it firmly. For some rows the clone size is stated as once, few or many, or as a class when expanded; others skip it.

clone_size j_call v_call d_call cdr3_nt cdr3_aa
NA TRBJ2-1 TRBV11-2 TRBD2 TGTGCCAGCAGCGTTAGCGGGGGGGCCTACAATGAGCAGTTCTTC CASSVSGGAYNEQFF
NA TRBJ2-6 TRBV4-1 TRBD1 TGCGCCAGCAGCCAAGGACAGGGGGCGCGCGGGGCCAACGTCCTGACTTTC CASSQGQGARGANVLTF
NA TRBJ1-4 TRBV14 NA TGTGCCAGCAGCCCCCGCGGTGTCTCTAATGAAAAACTGTTTTTT CASSPRGVSNEKLFF
NA TRBJ1-2 TRBV11-2 NA TGTGCCAGCAGCCCGGCTGGGGGCCATGGCTACACCTTC CASSPAGGHGYTF
NA TRBJ1-3 TRBV5-1 NA TGCGCCAGCAGCGGCCCCGGGACATTCTCTGGAAACACCATATATTTT CASSGPGTFSGNTIYF
NA TRBJ1-3 TRBV5-1 NA TGCGCCAGCCGGGGGGACGCCAGCACCATATATTTT CASRGDASTIYF
NA TRBJ2-1 TRBV4-1 TRBD2 TGCGCCAGCAGCCCGACTAGCGGGGGGGCCGATGAGCAGTTCTTC CASSPTSGGADEQFF
NA TRBJ2-5 TRBV6-1 TRBD1 TGTGCCAGCTCTACTGACAGGGTCCAAGAGACCCAGTACTTC CASSTDRVQETQYF
NA TRBJ1-3 TRBV7-2 NA TGTGCCAGCAGCACCCAAGGGGTCCGCTCTGGAAACACCATATATTTT CASSTQGVRSGNTIYF
NA TRBJ1-5 TRBV5-1 NA TGCGCCAGCACGGGCAGGGTCGCTCAGCCCCAGCATTTT CASTGRVAQPQHF
NA TRBJ2-1 TRBV5-1 NA TGCGCCAGCAGCTTGGAACCCAGCTCCTACAATGAGCAGTTCTTC CASSLEPSSYNEQFF
NA TRBJ1-2 TRBV7-8 TRBD1 TGTGCCAGCAGCTTCTCAGGGGGCTTTCGTGGCTACACCTTC CASSFSGGFRGYTF
NA TRBJ2-4 TRBV7-9 NA TGTGCCACCCGCTCCGGGGGAGCCAAAAACATTCAGTACTTC CATRSGGAKNIQYF
NA TRBJ2-7 TRBV7-2 TRBD2 TGTGCCAGCAGCTTAGACCCTAGCGGTAGCTCCTACGAGCAGTACTTC CASSLDPSGSSYEQYF
NA TRBJ2-3 TRBV18 NA TGTGCCAGCTCCCCCTTTTCTCGAAGGGGCTCTAGCACAGATACGCAGTATTTT CASSPFSRRGSSTDTQYF
NA TRBJ2-5 TRBV5-4 NA TGTGCCAGCAGCCCTACAGGGATGGAGACCCAGTACTTC CASSPTGMETQYF
NA TRBJ1-1 TRBV6-1 TRBD1 TGTGCCAGCAAAGGACAGGGCTACACTGAAGCTTTCTTT CASKGQGYTEAFF
once TRBJ2-5 TRBV6-6 NA TGTGCCAGCAGTTCGACTCAAGAGACCCAGTACTTC CASSSTQETQYF
NA TRBJ2-5 TRBV27 TRBD1 TGTGCCAGCAGTCCCGGGACAGGGGGCGAGACCCAGTACTTC CASSPGTGGETQYF